Listed here are 9 T cell receptor beta chains from one sample, sequenced in a study of shared clonotypes between healthy human individuals. Libraries were prepared by immunoSEQ multiplex PCR; TCRdb keeps only in-frame clonotypes and omits some of them. The sample lists a few million clones; more than 85% were seen once. Material: naive CD4+ T cells from PBMCs. Specified subset: CD45RA+ positively selected. The receptor set was obtained from a man between 18 and 29 years old in good health. Some clones in this sample may be carry-over from other donors' samples.

For this clone: This sample includes further DNA sequences coding for the same CDR3. The J gene is TRBJ2-3, the V gene TRBV2; no clear D. The CDR3 has 12 residues. Trimming left V 0 bases short and J 2 bases short, with 0 bases between. Germline V gene lookup returns CDR1 SNHLY and CDR2 FYNNEI. The chain's CDR3 is CASSEATDTQYF. CDR3 DNA sequence: TGTGCCAGCAGTGAAGCCACAGATACGCAGTATTTT.

Regarding this clone: An end of the junction differs from the germline gene, which may be a read error. The chain has TRBV11-2 and TRBJ2-7, with 8 bases that match TRBD2. The V gene's germline CDR1 is SGHAT and CDR2 FQNNGV. There are 17 residues in the CDR3. CDR3 coding DNA: TGTGCCAACAGCTTAACTAGCGGAGGCCGGGTTTTCTTCGAGCAGTACTTC. Residues: CANSLTSGGRVFFEQYF.

The chain has TRBV5-5 and TRBJ2-5; D possibly corresponds to TRBD2 (5 bases). V lost 4 bases and J 5 bases, leaving 18 bases between the germline ends. The CDR3 length is 15 residues. In germline, CDR1 is SGHKS, CDR2 YYEKEE (reference sequence). The CDR3 is CASSPASPGTETQYF. The CDR3 DNA reads TGTGCCAGCAGCCCGGCGAGTCCGGGAACGGAGACCCAGTACTTC.

This sequence joins TRBV4-1 and TRBJ2-5; the D gene is possibly TRBD2 (5 bases). Germline CDR1 reads MGHRA; CDR2 reads YSYEKL. V was shortened by 4 bases and J by 5 bases, with 20 bases between the two germline ends. The CDR3 loop spans 16 amino acids. Here the CDR3 reads CASSRPPGIGGETQYF. In DNA, the CDR3 is TGCGCCAGCAGCCGCCCCCCCGGGATCGGAGGCGAGACCCAGTACTTC.

J is TRBJ2-2 and V is TRBV9; 12 bases line up with TRBD2. The germline V gene has CDR1 SGDLS and CDR2 YYNGEE. The CDR3 is 16 amino acids. V shed 2 bases, J shed 4 bases, and the junction held 3 bases outside the gene matches. For the CDR3, the DNA is TGTGCCAGCAGCGTGACTAGCGGGAGTGGCACCGGGGAGCTGTTTTTT. It yields the protein CASSVTSGSGTGELFF. Drawing the rest from reference TRBV9 and TRBJ2-2, the complete variable domain is DSGVTQTPKHLITATGQRVTLRCSPRSGDLSVYWYQQSLDQGLQFLIQYYNGEERAKGNILERFSAQQFPDLHSELNLSSLELGDSALYFCASSVTSGSGTGELFFGEGSRLTVL.

The genes are TRBV18 and TRBJ1-5; 7 bases are shared with TRBD1. Trimming took 3 bases from V and 4 from J; bases not matched to a gene: 3. Germline V gene lookup returns CDR1 KGHSH and CDR2 LQKENI. The CDR3 contains 14 residues. The CDR3 spells CASSPVQGNQPQHF. The CDR3 DNA sequence: TGTGCCAGCTCACCGGTACAGGGGAATCAGCCCCAGCATTTT.

This clone was observed once. CDR3 DNA sequence: TGTGCCAGCAGCTCTCGGACTAGCGGTTACTTGGATGAGCAGTTCTTC. Protein sequence: CASSSRTSGYLDEQFF. This chain links TRBV7-9 with TRBJ2-1, with 10 bases aligning to TRBD2. The CDR3 runs 16 residues. CDR1 SEHNR and CDR2 FQNEAQ come from the germline V gene (reference sequence). Trimming cost V 4 bases and J 8 bases; bases outside gene matches: 11.

The V and J genes are TRBV5-1 and TRBJ2-5, with no clear D. CDR1 SGHRS and CDR2 YFSETQ come from the germline V gene. Trimming pared 0 bases from V and 2 bases from J, leaving 11 bases between. The CDR3 is 15 amino acids. Written as DNA, the CDR3 is TGCGCCAGCAGCTTGGGAAAGGCGACACAAGAGACCCAGTACTTC. It is translated as CASSLGKATQETQYF.

The chain carries TRBV5-1 and TRBJ2-7; 10 bases match TRBD1. The trim removed 1 base at V and 6 bases at J, leaving 13 bases unmatched. The germline gives CDR1 SGHRS, CDR2 YFSETQ. The CDR3 sequence is 17 residues long. The CDR3 sequence: CASSLLLSGQGGFEQYF. The DNA of the CDR3 is TGCGCCAGCAGCTTGTTGTTGTCCGGACAGGGGGGCTTCGAGCAGTACTTC.